A selection of T cell receptor beta chains follows, all from one sample in a study of blood T cell repertoires in COVID-19. Sequencing was performed with immunoSEQ multiplex PCR; in TCRdb, only in-frame clones are kept and a portion is missing. The sample consists of 60,000 to 75,000 clones, about 87% of them appearing once. Sequencing input: peripheral blood. These receptors were taken from a man aged 50-60 years with active COVID-19. Each CDR3 is given with its conserved first and last residue. A D gene is named only where the DNA matches it firmly. Clone size, where shown, is once, few, many, or a class for clones that have expanded.

TGTGCCAGCAGCCCACAGGGGGACTATGGCTACACCTTC,CASSPQGDYGYTF,TRBD1,TRBJ1-2,TRBV6-5,.
TGTGCCAGCAGTACCGGGACTGCTAGATACGAGCAGTACTTC,CASSTGTARYEQYF,.,TRBJ2-7,TRBV7-2,.
TGTGCCAGCAGCTTGCTGGCTAGCGGGAACTACGAGCAGTACTTC,CASSLLASGNYEQYF,TRBD2,TRBJ2-7,TRBV5-6,.
TGTGCCAGCAGAGGGACAGTGGGAGAAAATTCACCCCTCCACTTT,CASRGTVGENSPLHF,TRBD1,TRBJ1-6,TRBV6-5,few
TGTGCCAGCAGCACGGCCGGCGGGAGGGACTACGAGCAGTACTTC,CASSTAGGRDYEQYF,TRBD2,TRBJ2-7,TRBV2,.
TGTGCCAGCAGCCGAAAACAGGGATTCGAGTTCCTTTATGGCTACACCTTC,CASSRKQGFEFLYGYTF,.,TRBJ1-2,TRBV6-6,.
TGTGCCAGCAGTTCACGACAGGGGAGATGGAATTCACCCCTCCACTTT,CASSSRQGRWNSPLHF,TRBD1,TRBJ1-6,TRBV27,once
TGTGCCAGCAGCTCAACAGGGGCCTCTTTCTATAATTCACCCCTCCACTTT,CASSSTGASFYNSPLHF,TRBD1,TRBJ1-6,TRBV11-2,.
TGTGCCAGTAGTACAACAGGGATCCCGGCTTATGGCTACACCTTC,CASSTTGIPAYGYTF,.,TRBJ1-2,TRBV19,.
TGTGCCAGCAGCTTCACCCGGCCAGGCTCTGGAAACACCATATATTTT,CASSFTRPGSGNTIYF,.,TRBJ1-3,TRBV5-5,.
TGTGCCAGCAGTGCCGGGGAAGCAGATAGCAATCAGCCCCAGCATTTT,CASSAGEADSNQPQHF,.,TRBJ1-5,TRBV4-2,.
TGTGCCAGCAGCGTTAACAGGGGGGCTAGCTATGGCTACACCTTC,CASSVNRGASYGYTF,TRBD1,TRBJ1-2,TRBV9,.
TGTGCCAGCAGCCAAGATCTGATGGCGGGAGGGTTCTACAATGAGCAGTTCTTC,CASSQDLMAGGFYNEQFF,TRBD2,TRBJ2-1,TRBV14,.
TGTGCCTGGGCCAAGCGGGAGGGCCTTCGGGATACGCAGTATTTT,CAWAKREGLRDTQYF,TRBD2,TRBJ2-3,TRBV30,.
TGTGCCAGCAGTCCTACCCACCGGACTAGTCCTTACAATGAGCAGTTCTTC,CASSPTHRTSPYNEQFF,TRBD2,TRBJ2-1,TRBV28,.
TGTGCCAGCAGCCCGGACAACTTCCAAGAGACCCAGTACTTC,CASSPDNFQETQYF,.,TRBJ2-5,TRBV7-9,.
TGTGCCAGCAGTGGACTTACTTACAATGAGCAGTTCTTC,CASSGLTYNEQFF,.,TRBJ2-1,TRBV7-2,.
TGTGCCAGCAGGGGAGGGACCCTAGTCAATGAGCAGTTCTTC,CASRGGTLVNEQFF,TRBD2,TRBJ2-1,TRBV2,.
TGTGCCACCAGTGATACCCGGGACAGGGGATTGTCAGATACGCAGTATTTT,CATSDTRDRGLSDTQYF,TRBD1,TRBJ2-3,TRBV24-1,.
TGTGCCAGCTCATCGAGACAGGGAGACTCACCCCTCCACTTT,CASSSRQGDSPLHF,TRBD1,TRBJ1-6,TRBV18,.
TGTGCCAGGGGACCTTTTCGACAGGGGACCTATGGCTACACCTTC,CARGPFRQGTYGYTF,TRBD1,TRBJ1-2,TRBV6-5,.
TGTGCCAGCAGTTTATGGCTAGTGGGGGCATCCTACAATGAGCAGTTCTTC,CASSLWLVGASYNEQFF,.,TRBJ2-1,TRBV28,once
TGTGCCAGCAGTCCCAGGAGGACAGGCCTTCCTGGAGGCTACACCTTC,CASSPRRTGLPGGYTF,TRBD1,TRBJ1-2,TRBV27,.
TGTGCCAGCAGTGAAGGGATTGTGGAGCCCCAAGAGACCCAGTACTTC,CASSEGIVEPQETQYF,.,TRBJ2-5,TRBV2,.
TGCGCCAGCAGCTTGGGGAGGGCCGGAGCCGGGGAGCTGTTTTTT,CASSLGRAGAGELFF,.,TRBJ2-2,TRBV5-1,once
TGTGCCAGCAGCTTAGGAGTTGGCAGGGAAACCGGGGAGCTGTTTTTT,CASSLGVGRETGELFF,.,TRBJ2-2,TRBV11-3,.
TGCGCCAGCAGCGTCGAAAGGGGTCCCCTCCACTTT,CASSVERGPLHF,.,TRBJ1-6,TRBV5-1,.
TGTGCCAGTAGTATTGGCCGGGAGGGCCGCTTTGCAGATACGCAGTATTTT,CASSIGREGRFADTQYF,TRBD2,TRBJ2-3,TRBV19,.
TGTGCCAGCAGTGGGGACAGCTACGAGCAGTACTTC,CASSGDSYEQYF,TRBD1,TRBJ2-7,TRBV6-2/TRBV6-3,.
TGTGCCAGCAGTTACTCGGGTCAGGGGAGCACTGAAGCTTTCTTT,CASSYSGQGSTEAFF,.,TRBJ1-1,TRBV6-6,.
TGCGCCAGCAGCCAGCACAGGAGTGGACTAGCGGCCTCCTACGAGCAGTACTTC,CASSQHRSGLAASYEQYF,TRBD2,TRBJ2-7,TRBV4-1,few
TGTGCCAGCAGCCTCAACAGGGGGACTAATGAAAAACTGTTTTTT,CASSLNRGTNEKLFF,TRBD1,TRBJ1-4,TRBV7-9,.
TGCAGCGTTCTAAACTATGGCTACACCTTC,CSVLNYGYTF,.,TRBJ1-2,TRBV29-1,.
TGTGCCAGCAGTGTGCCCCGACAGGACGCGAACACCGGGGAGCTGTTTTTT,CASSVPRQDANTGELFF,.,TRBJ2-2,TRBV2,.
TGTGCCAGCAGCAAAAACAGACAGGGGAGCACTGAAGCTTTCTTT,CASSKNRQGSTEAFF,TRBD1,TRBJ1-1,TRBV6-5,.
TGTGCCACCAGTGATCATAGCGAGGACAATGAGCAGTTCTTC,CATSDHSEDNEQFF,.,TRBJ2-1,TRBV24-1,.
TGTGCCAGCATGGGGAGGACGCCGTTTGAGGAAGATACGCAGTATTTT,CASMGRTPFEEDTQYF,.,TRBJ2-3,TRBV2,.